This entry is about one T cell receptor beta chain. Its antigen is not known. These data come from a study of long-term antiretroviral therapy in people with HIV. immunoSEQ v3.0 was run at survey level. Profiled with immunoSEQ multiplex PCR; TCRdb holds only in-frame clones, not every one. In the table there are 20,000 to 25,000 clones, 81% of which are singletons. Study-wide results and limits: All time points showed a repertoire dominated by clones expanded before ART. Spans of CDR3 length were tighter for HIV repertoires than for controls. Researchers lacked any data on ART adherence, viral resistance or therapy changes.

V dropped 0 bases and J dropped 0 bases, with 11 bases sitting between them. The germline gives CDR1 LNHDA, CDR2 SQIVND (reference sequence). The length of the CDR3 is 16 residues. This chain joins TRBV19 and TRBJ1-2, with D possibly TRBD1 on 5 matching bases. Material: unsorted PBMCs, obtained 1.5 years after starting antiretroviral therapy. This clonotype was sampled from a man under 40 with HIV. CDR3 bases: TGTGCCAGTAGTATAGATTTTGCAGGGCCTAACTATGGCTACACCTTC. This translates into CASSIDFAGPNYGYTF.